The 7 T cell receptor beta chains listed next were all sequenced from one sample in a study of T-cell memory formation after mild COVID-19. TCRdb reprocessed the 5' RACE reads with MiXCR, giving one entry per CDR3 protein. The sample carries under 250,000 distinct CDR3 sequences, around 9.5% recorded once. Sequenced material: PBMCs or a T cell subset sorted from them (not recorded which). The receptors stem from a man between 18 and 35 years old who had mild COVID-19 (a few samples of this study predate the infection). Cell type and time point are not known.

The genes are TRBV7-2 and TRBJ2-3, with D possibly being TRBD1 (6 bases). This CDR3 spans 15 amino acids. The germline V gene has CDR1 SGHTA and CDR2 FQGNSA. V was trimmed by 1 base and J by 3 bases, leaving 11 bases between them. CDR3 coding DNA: TGTGCCAGCAGCTTAGGGCCAGGGGTGACAGATACGCAGTATTTT. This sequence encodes CASSLGPGVTDTQYF.

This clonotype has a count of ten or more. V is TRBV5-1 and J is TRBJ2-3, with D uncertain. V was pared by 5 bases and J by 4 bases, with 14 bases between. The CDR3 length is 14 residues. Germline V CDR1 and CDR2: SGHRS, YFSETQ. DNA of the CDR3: TGCGCCAGCAGGGAGAGCGTCGTCGCAGATACGCAGTATTTT. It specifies CASRESVVADTQYF. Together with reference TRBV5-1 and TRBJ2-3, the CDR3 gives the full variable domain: KAGVTQTPRYLIKTRGQQVTLSCSPISGHRSVSWYQQTPGQGLQFLFEYFSETQRNKGNFPGRFSGRQFSNSRSEMNVSTLELGDSALYLCASRESVVADTQYFGPGTRLTVL.

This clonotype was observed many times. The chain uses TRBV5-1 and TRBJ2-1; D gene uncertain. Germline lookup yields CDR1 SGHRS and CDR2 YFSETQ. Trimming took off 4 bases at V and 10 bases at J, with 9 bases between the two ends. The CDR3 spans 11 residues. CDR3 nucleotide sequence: TGCGCCAGCAGCACTTCACGGGAGCAGTTCTTC. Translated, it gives CASSTSREQFF.

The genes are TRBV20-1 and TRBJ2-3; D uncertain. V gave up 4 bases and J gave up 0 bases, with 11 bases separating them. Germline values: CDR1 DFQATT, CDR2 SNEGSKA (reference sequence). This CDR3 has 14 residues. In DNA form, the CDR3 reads TGCAGTGCTAAAGCCAACACTAGCACAGATACGCAGTATTTT. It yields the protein CSAKANTSTDTQYF.

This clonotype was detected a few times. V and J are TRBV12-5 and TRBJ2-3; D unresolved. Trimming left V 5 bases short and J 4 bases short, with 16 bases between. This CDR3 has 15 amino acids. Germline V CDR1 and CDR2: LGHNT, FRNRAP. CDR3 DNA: TGTGCTAGTGGTCCCCTATCTGGTGGCGCAGATACGCAGTATTTT. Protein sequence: CASGPLSGGADTQYF.

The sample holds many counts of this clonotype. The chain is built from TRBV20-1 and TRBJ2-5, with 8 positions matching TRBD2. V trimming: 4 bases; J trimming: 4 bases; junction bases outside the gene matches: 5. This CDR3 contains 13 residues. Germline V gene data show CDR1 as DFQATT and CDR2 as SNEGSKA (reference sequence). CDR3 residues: CSATGTSLETQYF. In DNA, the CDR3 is TGCAGTGCTACCGGGACTAGTTTAGAGACCCAGTACTTC.

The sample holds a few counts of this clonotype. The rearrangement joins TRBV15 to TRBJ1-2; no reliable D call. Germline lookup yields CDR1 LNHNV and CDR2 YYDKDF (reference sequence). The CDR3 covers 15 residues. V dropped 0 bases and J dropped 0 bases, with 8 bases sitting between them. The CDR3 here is CATSRDYTTNYGYTF. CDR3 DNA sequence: TGTGCCACCAGCAGAGATTATACCACTAACTATGGCTACACCTTC.